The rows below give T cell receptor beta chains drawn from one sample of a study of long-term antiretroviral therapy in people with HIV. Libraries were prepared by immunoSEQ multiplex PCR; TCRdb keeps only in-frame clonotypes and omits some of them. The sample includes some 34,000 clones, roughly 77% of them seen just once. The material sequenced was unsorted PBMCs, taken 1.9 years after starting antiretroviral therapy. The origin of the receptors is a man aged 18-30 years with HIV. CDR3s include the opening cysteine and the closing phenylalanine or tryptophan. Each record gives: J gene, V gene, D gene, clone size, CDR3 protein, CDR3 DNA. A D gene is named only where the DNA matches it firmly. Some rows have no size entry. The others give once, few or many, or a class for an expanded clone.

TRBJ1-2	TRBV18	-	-	CASSPRRGEVNYGYTF	TGTGCCAGCTCACCACGGAGGGGCGAGGTTAACTATGGCTACACCTTC
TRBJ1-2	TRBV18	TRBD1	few	CASNPTGKDYGYTF	TGTGCCAGCAACCCGACAGGGAAAGACTATGGCTACACCTTC
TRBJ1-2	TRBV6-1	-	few	CASSRDPNYGYTF	TGTGCCAGCAGTCGAGACCCTAACTATGGCTACACCTTC
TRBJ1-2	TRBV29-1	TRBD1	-	CSVTGGADYGYTF	TGCAGCGTAACAGGGGGGGCGGACTATGGCTACACCTTC
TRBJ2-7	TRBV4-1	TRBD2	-	CASSQIAGGNSYEQYF	TGCGCCAGCAGCCAAATAGCGGGGGGGAACTCCTACGAGCAGTACTTC
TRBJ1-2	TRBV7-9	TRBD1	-	CASSLLTGDYGYTF	TGTGCCAGCAGCTTACTAACAGGGGACTATGGCTACACCTTC
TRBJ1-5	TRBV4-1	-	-	CASSPLYGNQPQHF	TGCGCCAGCAGCCCGCTATATGGCAATCAGCCCCAGCATTTT
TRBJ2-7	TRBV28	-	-	CASSRFAYEQYF	TGTGCCAGCAGCAGATTTGCCTACGAGCAGTACTTC
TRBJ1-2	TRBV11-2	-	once	CASSLEGASPYGYTF	TGTGCCAGCAGCTTAGAGGGAGCCTCCCCCTATGGCTACACCTTC
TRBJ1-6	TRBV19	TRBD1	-	CASSSVRVGDRQTDSPLHF	TGTGCCAGTAGTTCCGTCCGCGTCGGGGACAGACAAACGGATTCACCCCTCCACTTT
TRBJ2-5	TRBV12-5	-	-	CASQGDQETQYF	TGTGCTAGCCAGGGTGACCAAGAGACCCAGTACTTC
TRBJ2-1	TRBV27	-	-	CASMSPTRGSYNEQFF	TGTGCCAGCATGTCCCCCACCCGGGGCTCCTACAATGAGCAGTTCTTC
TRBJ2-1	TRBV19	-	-	CASSIVASLGNEQFF	TGTGCCAGTAGTATAGTGGCTAGCTTGGGGAATGAGCAGTTCTTC
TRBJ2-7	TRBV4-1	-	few	CASSPRAMMYEQYF	TGCGCCAGCAGCCCCCGGGCCATGATGTACGAGCAGTACTTC
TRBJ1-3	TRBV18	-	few	CASSPAQGTGNTIYF	TGTGCCAGCTCACCCGCTCAGGGAACTGGAAACACCATATATTTT
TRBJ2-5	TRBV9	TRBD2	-	CASRRGLASETQYF	TGTGCCAGCAGGAGGGGACTAGCGAGTGAGACCCAGTACTTC
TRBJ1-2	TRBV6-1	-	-	CASSESRGNYGYTF	TGTGCCAGCAGTGAATCAAGGGGAAACTATGGCTACACCTTC
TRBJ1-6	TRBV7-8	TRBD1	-	CASSLYTTGGDSPLHF	TGTGCCAGCAGCTTATATACGACAGGGGGTGATTCACCCCTCCACTTT
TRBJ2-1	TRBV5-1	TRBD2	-	CASSFETGLAGGLTYNEQFF	TGCGCCAGCAGCTTTGAGACCGGACTAGCGGGGGGCCTTACCTACAATGAGCAGTTCTTC
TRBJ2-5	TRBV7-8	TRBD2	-	CASSLMGGGQETQYF	TGTGCCAGCAGCTTAATGGGCGGGGGGCAAGAGACCCAGTACTTC
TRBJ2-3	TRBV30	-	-	CAWSVGGLSTDTQYF	TGTGCCTGGAGTGTAGGGGGTTTGAGCACAGATACGCAGTATTTT
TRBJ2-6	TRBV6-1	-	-	CASSEDSSGANVLTF	TGTGCCAGCAGTGAAGACAGCTCTGGGGCCAACGTCCTGACTTTC
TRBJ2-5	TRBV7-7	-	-	CASSFGQFQETQYF	TGTGCTAGCAGCTTCGGACAGTTCCAAGAGACCCAGTACTTC
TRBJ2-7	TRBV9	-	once	CASSVGLGPSYEQYF	TGTGCCAGCAGCGTAGGTCTGGGCCCCTCCTACGAGCAGTACTTC
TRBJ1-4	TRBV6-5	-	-	CASSNRVTMEKLFF	TGTGCCAGCAGTAACAGGGTCACTATGGAAAAACTGTTTTTT
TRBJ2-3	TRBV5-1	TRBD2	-	CASRPAGGTDTQYF	TGCGCCAGCAGGCCAGCGGGGGGCACAGATACGCAGTATTTT
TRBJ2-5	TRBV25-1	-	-	CASSEAGSGETQYF	TGTGCCAGCAGTGAGGCAGGCTCGGGAGAGACCCAGTACTTC
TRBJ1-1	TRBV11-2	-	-	CASSSTNRATEAFF	TGTGCCAGCAGCTCTACAAACAGGGCCACTGAAGCTTTCTTT